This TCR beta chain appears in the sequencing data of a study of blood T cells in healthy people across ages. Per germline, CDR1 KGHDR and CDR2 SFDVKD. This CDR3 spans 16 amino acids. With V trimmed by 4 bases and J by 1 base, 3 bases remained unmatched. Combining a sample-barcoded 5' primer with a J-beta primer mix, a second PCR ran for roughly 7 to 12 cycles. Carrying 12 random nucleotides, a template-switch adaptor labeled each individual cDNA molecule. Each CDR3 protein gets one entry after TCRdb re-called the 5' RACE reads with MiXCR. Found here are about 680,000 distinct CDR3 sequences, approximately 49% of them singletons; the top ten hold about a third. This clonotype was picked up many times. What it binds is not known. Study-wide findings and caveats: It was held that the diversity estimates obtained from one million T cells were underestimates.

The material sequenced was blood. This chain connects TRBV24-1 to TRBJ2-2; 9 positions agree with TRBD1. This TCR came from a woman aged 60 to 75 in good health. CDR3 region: CATSDLGQGNTGELFF. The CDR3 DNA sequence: TGTGCCACCAGTGACCTGGGACAGGGGAACACCGGGGAGCTGTTTTTT.